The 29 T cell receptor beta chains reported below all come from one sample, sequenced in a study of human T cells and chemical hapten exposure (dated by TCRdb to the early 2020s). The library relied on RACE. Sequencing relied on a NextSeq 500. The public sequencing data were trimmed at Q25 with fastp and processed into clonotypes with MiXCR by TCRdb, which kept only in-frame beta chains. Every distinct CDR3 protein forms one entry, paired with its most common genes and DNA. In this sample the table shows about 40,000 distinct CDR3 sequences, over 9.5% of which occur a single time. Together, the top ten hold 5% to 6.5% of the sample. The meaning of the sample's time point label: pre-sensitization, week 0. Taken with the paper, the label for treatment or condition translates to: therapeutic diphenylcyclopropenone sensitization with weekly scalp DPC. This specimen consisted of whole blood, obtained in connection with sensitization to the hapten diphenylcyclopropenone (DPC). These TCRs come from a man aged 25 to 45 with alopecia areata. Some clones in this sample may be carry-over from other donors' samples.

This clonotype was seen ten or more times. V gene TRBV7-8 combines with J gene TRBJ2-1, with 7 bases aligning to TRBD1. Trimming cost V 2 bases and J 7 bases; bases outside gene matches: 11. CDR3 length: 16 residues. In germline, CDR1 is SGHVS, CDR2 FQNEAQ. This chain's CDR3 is CASSLLPQGVKNEQFF. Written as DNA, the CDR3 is TGTGCCAGCAGCTTACTCCCCCAGGGGGTGAAAAATGAGCAGTTCTTC.

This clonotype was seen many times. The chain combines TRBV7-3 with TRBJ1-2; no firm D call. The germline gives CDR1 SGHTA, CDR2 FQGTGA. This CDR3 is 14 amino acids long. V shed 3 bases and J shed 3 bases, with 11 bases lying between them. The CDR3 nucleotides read TGTGCCAGCAGCTTTCGAGGAGGCGACTATGGCTACACCTTC. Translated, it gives CASSFRGGDYGYTF. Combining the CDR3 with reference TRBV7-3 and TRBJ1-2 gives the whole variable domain GAGVSQTPSNKVTEKGKYVELRCDPISGHTALYWYRQSLGQGPEFLIYFQGTGAADDSGLPNDRFFAVRPEGSVSTLKIQRTERGDSAVYLCASSFRGGDYGYTFGSGTRLTVV.

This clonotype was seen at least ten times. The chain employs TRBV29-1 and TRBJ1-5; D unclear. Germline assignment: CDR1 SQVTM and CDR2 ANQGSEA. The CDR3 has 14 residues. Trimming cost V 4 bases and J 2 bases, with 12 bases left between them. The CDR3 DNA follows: TGCAGCGTTGGGGTTGAGGGAGGCAATCAGCCCCAGCATTTT. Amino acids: CSVGVEGGNQPQHF.

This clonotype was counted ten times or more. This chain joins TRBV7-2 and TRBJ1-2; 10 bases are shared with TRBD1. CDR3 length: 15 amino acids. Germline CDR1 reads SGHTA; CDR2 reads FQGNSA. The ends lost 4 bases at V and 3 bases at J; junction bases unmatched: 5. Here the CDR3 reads CASSSRTGGDYGYTF. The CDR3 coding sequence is TGTGCCAGCAGCTCCAGGACAGGGGGTGACTATGGCTACACCTTC.

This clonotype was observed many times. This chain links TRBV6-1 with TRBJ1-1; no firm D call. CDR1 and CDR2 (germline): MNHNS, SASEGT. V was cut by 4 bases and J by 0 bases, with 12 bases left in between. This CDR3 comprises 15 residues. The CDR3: CASSVPETLNTEAFF. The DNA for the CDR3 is TGTGCCAGCAGTGTACCAGAGACCCTGAACACTGAAGCTTTCTTT.

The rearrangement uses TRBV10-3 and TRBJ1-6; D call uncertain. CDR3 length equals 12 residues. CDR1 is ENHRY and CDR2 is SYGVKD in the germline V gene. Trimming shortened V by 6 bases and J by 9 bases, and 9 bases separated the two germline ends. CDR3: CAIRDLTSPLHF. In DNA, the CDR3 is TGTGCCATCAGGGACCTAACTTCACCCCTCCACTTT.

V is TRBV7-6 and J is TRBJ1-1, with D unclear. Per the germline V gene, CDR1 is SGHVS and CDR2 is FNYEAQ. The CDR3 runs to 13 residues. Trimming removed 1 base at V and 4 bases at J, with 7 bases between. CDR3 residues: CASSLGWSTEAFF. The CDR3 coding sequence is TGTGCCAGCAGCTTAGGGTGGAGCACTGAAGCTTTCTTT.

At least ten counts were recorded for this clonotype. The CDR3 protein is CASGDSYNEQFF. As DNA, the CDR3 is TGTGCTAGTGGCGACAGTTACAATGAGCAGTTCTTC. The chain recombines TRBV12-5 with TRBJ2-1; a weak D match, TRBD1 (5 bases). The CDR3 extends over 12 amino acids. Germline V gives CDR1 LGHNT, CDR2 FRNRAP. Deletions cut 6 bases from V and 4 bases from J, with 7 bases between. The whole variable domain, filled in from reference TRBV12-5 and TRBJ2-1, reads DARVTQTPRHKVTEMGQEVTMRCQPILGHNTVFWYRQTMMQGLELLAYFRNRAPLDDSGMPKDRFSAEMPDATLATLKIQPSEPRDSAVYFCASGDSYNEQFFGPGTRLTVL.

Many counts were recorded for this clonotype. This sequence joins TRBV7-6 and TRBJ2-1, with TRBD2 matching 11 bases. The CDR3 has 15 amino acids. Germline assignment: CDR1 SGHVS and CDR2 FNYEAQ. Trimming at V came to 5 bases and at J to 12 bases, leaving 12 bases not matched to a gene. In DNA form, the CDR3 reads TGTGCCAGCAGCCGACTAGCGGGAACTTCCGAAGGGCAGTTCTTC. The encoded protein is CASSRLAGTSEGQFF.

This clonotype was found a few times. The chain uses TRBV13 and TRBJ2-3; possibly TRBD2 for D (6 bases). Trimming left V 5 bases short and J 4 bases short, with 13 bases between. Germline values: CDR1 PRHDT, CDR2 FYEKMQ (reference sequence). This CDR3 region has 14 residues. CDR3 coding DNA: TGTGCCAGCAGCCCTTGGGCTAGCGCAGATACGCAGTATTTT. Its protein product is CASSPWASADTQYF.

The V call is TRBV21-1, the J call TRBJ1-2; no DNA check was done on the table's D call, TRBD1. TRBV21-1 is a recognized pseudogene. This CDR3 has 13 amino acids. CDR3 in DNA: TGTGCCAGCAGCAAACCCAGGGATTATGGCTACACCTTC. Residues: CASSKPRDYGYTF.

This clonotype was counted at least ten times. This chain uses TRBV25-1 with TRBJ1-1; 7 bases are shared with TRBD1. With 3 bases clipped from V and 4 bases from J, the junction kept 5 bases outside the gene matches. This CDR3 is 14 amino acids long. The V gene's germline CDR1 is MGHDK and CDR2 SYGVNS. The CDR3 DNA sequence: TGTGCCAGCAGTGACAACAACAGGGGCACTGAAGCTTTCTTT. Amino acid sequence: CASSDNNRGTEAFF.

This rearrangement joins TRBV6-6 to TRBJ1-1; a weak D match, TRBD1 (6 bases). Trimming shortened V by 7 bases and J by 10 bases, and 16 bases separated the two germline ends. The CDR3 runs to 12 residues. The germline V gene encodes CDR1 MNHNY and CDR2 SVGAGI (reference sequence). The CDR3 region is CASIRPGQGAFF. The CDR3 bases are TGTGCCAGCATCCGACCGGGACAAGGAGCTTTCTTT.

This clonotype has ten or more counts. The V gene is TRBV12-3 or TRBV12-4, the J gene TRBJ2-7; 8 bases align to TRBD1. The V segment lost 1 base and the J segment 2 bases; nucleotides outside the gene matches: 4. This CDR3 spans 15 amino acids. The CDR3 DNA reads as TGTGCCAGCAGTTTAGACCGGGACAGGACCTACGAGCAGTACGTC. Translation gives CASSLDRDRTYEQYV.

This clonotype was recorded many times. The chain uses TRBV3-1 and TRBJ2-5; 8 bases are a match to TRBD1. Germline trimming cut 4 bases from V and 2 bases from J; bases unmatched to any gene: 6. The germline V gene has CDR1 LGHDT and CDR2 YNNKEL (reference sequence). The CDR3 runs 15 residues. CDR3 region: CASSRDRGTQETQYF. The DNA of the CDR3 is TGTGCCAGCAGCCGAGACAGGGGCACGCAAGAGACCCAGTACTTC.

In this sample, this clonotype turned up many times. The DNA of the CDR3 is TGTGCCAGCAGCTTAGGAGGGGGCGGATTCTACAATGAGCAGTTCTTC. It specifies CASSLGGGGFYNEQFF. The genes are TRBV11-2 and TRBJ2-1; 7 bases align to TRBD1. The CDR3 length is 16 residues. The V gene's germline CDR1 is SGHAT and CDR2 FQNNGV. V gave up 1 base and J gave up 3 bases; unmatched junction bases: 6.

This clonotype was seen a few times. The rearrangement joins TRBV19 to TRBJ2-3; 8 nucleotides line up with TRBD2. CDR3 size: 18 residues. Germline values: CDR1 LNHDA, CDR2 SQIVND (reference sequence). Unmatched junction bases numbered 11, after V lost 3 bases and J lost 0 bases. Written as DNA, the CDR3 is TGTGCCAGTAGTATTGTCGCGTCTAGCGGGTTTAGCACAGATACGCAGTATTTT. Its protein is CASSIVASSGFSTDTQYF.

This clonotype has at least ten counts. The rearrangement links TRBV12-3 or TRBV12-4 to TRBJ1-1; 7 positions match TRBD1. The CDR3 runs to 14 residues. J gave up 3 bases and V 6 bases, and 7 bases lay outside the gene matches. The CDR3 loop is CASREGGPDTEAFF. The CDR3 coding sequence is TGTGCCAGCAGGGAAGGGGGCCCGGACACTGAAGCTTTCTTT.

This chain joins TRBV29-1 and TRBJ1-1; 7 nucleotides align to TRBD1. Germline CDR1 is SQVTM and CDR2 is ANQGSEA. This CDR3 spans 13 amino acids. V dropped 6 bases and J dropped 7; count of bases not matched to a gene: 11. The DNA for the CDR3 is TGCAGCGTGAGAGAGGCTTGGGACAGTGAAGCTTTCTTT. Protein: CSVREAWDSEAFF.

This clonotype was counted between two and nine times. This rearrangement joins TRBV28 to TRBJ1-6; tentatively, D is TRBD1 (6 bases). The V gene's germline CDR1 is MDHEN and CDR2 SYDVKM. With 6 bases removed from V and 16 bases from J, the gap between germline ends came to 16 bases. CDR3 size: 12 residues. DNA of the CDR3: TGTGCCAGCAGAATCAACACAGGGTTACTCCACTTT. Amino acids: CASRINTGLLHF.

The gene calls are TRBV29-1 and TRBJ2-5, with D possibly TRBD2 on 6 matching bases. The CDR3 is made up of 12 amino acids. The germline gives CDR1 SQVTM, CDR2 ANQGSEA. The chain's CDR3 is CSAWGVQETQYF. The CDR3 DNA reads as TGCAGTGCATGGGGGGTGCAAGAGACCCAGTACTTC.

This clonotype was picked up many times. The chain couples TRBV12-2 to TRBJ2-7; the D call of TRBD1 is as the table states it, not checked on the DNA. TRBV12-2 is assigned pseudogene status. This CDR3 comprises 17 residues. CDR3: CASRHLAGTGGMREQYV. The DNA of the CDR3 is TGTGCAAGTCGCCATTTGGCAGGGACAGGGGGTATGAGGGAGCAGTACGTC.

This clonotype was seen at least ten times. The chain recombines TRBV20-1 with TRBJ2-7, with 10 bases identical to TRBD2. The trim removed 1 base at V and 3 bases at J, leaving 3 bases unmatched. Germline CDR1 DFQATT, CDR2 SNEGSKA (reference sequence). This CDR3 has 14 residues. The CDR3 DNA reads TGCAGTGCTAGAGTTCTAGCGGGGGTCTACGAGCAGTACTTC. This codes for CSARVLAGVYEQYF.

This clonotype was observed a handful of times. The CDR3 DNA reads as TGCAGCGTTGAAGCGAGCACAGGGGGCGGCGGCTACACCTTC. As protein: CSVEASTGGGGYTF. The V gene is TRBV29-1, the J gene TRBJ1-2; TRBD1 aligns across 9 bases. CDR3 size: 14 residues. Germline CDR1 SQVTM, CDR2 ANQGSEA. Trimming removed 1 base from V and 8 bases from J; junction bases left unmatched: 8.

CDR3 loop: CASSLADSKIGGYTF. CDR3 nucleotides: TGTGCCAGCAGCTTAGCGGACAGCAAAATAGGGGGCTACACCTTC. This sequence joins TRBV7-9 and TRBJ1-2; a weak D match, TRBD1 (6 bases). This CDR3 has 15 residues. V was shortened by 0 bases and J by 8 bases, with 16 bases between the two germline ends. The germline CDR1 and CDR2 sequences are SEHNR and FQNEAQ (reference sequence).

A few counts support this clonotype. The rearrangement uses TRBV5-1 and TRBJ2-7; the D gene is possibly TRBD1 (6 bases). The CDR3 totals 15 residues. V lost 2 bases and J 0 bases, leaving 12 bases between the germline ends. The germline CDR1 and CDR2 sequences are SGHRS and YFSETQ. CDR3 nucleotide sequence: TGCGCCAGCAGCTTAGGGGGAATCCCCTCCTACGAGCAGTACTTC. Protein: CASSLGGIPSYEQYF.

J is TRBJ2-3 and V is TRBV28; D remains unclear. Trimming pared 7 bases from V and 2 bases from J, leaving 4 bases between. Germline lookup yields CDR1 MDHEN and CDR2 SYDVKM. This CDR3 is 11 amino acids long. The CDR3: CASTATDTQYF. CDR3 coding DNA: TGTGCCAGCACAGCCACAGATACGCAGTATTTT.

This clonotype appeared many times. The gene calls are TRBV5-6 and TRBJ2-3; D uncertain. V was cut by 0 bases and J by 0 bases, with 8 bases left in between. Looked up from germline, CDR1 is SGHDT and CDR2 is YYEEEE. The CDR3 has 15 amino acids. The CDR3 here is CASSLGGPSTDTQYF. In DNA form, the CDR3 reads TGTGCCAGCAGCTTGGGTGGGCCTAGCACAGATACGCAGTATTTT.

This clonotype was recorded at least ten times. CDR3: CASSLTGGMNTEAFF. The DNA for the CDR3 is TGTGCCAGCAGCTTGACAGGGGGCATGAACACTGAAGCTTTCTTT. The V gene is TRBV7-9, the J gene TRBJ1-1, with 10 nucleotides matching TRBD1. Per germline, CDR1 SEHNR and CDR2 FQNEAQ (reference sequence). Unmatched junction bases numbered 1, after V lost 3 bases and J lost 0 bases. This CDR3 is 15 amino acids long.